The clone carrying this TCR beta chain has a single count. This sample stems from a study of technical replicates of blood from a handful of donors. Repertoires were generated with immunoSEQ multiplex PCR, while TCRdb's copy carries only in-frame clones and drops some. This sample has 45,000 to 55,000 clones, with roughly 95% found just once. The CDR3 extends over 16 amino acids. CDR1 is MDHEN and CDR2 is SYDVKM in the germline V gene. The V end lost 5 bases, the J end lost 2 bases, and 16 bases lay between the germline ends. The chain employs TRBV28 and TRBJ1-5; no firm D call. The receptor comes from a human donor in good health. Specimen: T cells isolated from PBMCs. CDR3 DNA: TGTGCCAGCAGTAAAAGCTCCCCAAATGGCAATCAGCCCCAGCATTTT. Translated: CASSKSSPNGNQPQHF.